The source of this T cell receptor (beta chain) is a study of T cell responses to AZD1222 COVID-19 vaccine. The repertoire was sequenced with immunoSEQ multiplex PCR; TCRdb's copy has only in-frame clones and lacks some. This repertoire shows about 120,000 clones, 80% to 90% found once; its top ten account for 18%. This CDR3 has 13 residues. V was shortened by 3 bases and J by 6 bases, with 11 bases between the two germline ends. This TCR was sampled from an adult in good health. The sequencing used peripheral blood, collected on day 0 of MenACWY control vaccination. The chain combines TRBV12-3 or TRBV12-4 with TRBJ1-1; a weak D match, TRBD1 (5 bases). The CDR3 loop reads CASSLGGRAEAFF. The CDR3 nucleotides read TGTGCCAGCAGTTTGGGGGGGAGGGCTGAAGCTTTCTTT.